This T cell receptor beta chain was found in a study of T-cell reconstitution after alpha-beta-depleted transplantation in children. Overall study results and limits: Certain patients had high TCRbeta diversity at day 60, and it came from recipient T cells and thymic progenitors that survived. Reports say that about two months after transplant, the alpha-beta T cells came out of several hundred graft clones that had expanded. Newly generated T cells supplied most T-cell counts and diversity one year post-transplant.

CDR3 length: 15 residues. In germline, CDR1 is ENHRY, CDR2 SYGVKD. V lost 8 bases to trimming and J lost 0 bases; unmatched junction nucleotides: 4. As regards this clonotype: Its target is not known.

As it was prepared, the TCRbeta library received unique molecular identifiers. MiXCR, applied by TCRdb to the PCR reads, yields one record per CDR3 protein. This table has approximately 150,000 distinct CDR3 sequences, about 9% appearing once. The chain uses TRBV10-3 and TRBJ2-2; TRBD1 agrees at 9 bases. The sequences come from PBMCs, mostly from graft donor cells, collected 180 days after TCRalphabeta/CD19-depleted stem cell transplant. This clonotype was obtained from a female patient aged 2-10 years who had a stem cell transplant for congenital amegakaryocytic thrombocytopenia, so the T cells may come from the graft donor. The CDR3 loop is CAIAGTGPNTGELFF. DNA of the CDR3: TGTGCCATCGCCGGGACAGGGCCGAACACCGGGGAGCTGTTTTTT.